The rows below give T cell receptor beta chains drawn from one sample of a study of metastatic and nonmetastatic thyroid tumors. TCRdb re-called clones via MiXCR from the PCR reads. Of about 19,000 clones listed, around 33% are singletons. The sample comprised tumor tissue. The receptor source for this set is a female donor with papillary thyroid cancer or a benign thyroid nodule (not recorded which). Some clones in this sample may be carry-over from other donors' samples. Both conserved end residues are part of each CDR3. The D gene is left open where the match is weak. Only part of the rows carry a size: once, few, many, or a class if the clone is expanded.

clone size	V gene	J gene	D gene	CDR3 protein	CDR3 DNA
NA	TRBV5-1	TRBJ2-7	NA	CASSLIGDAYEQYF	TGCGCCAGCAGCTTAATTGGGGACGCCTACGAGCAGTACTTC
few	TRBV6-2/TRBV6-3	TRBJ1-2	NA	CASSYSWGSANYGYTF	TGTGCCAGCAGTTACTCTTGGGGATCCGCCAACTATGGCTACACCTTC
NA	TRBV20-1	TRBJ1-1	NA	CSAKRDIQGGEAFF	TGCAGTGCCAAGCGTGATATACAGGGCGGTGAAGCTTTCTTT
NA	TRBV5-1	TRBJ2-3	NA	CASGSGTDTQYF	TGCGCCAGCGGTAGCGGCACAGATACGCAGTATTTT
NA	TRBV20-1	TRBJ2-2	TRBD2	CSASKLAGVAGELFF	TGCAGTGCTAGTAAACTAGCGGGAGTAGCCGGGGAGCTGTTTTTT
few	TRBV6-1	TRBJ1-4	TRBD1	CATQEGTGVEKLFF	TGTGCCACCCAGGAGGGGACAGGAGTTGAAAAACTGTTTTTT
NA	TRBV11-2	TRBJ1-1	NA	CASSLDMNTEAFF	TGTGCCAGCAGCTTAGATATGAACACTGAAGCTTTCTTT
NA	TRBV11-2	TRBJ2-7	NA	CASSVSSYEQYF	TGTGCCAGCAGCGTTAGCTCCTACGAGCAGTACTTC
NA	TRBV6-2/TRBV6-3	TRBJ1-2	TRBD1	CASRPEGQGALGYTF	TGTGCCAGCAGACCCGAAGGGCAGGGGGCGCTTGGCTACACCTTC
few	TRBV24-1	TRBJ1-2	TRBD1	CATSDSPTGRGGYTF	TGTGCCACCAGTGACTCCCCGACAGGGCGGGGTGGCTACACCTTC
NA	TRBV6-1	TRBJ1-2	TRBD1	CASREGQAADGYTF	TGTGCCAGCAGGGAGGGACAGGCCGCCGATGGCTACACCTTC
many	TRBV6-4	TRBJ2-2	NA	CASSEFGNTGELFF	TGTGCCAGCAGTGAATTTGGAAACACCGGGGAGCTGTTTTTT
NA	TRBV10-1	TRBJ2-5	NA	CASSESGGETQYF	TGCGCCAGCAGTGAAAGTGGCGGGGAGACCCAGTACTTC
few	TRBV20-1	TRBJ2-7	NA	CSARWGSEQYF	TGCAGTGCTAGGTGGGGAAGCGAGCAGTACTTC
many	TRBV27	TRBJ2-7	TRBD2	CASSFGTSGYEQYF	TGTGCCAGCAGTTTCGGGACTAGCGGCTACGAGCAGTACTTC
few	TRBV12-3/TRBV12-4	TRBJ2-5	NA	CASSFGGPQRTQYF	TGTGCCAGCAGTTTTGGGGGGCCCCAACGGACCCAGTACTTC
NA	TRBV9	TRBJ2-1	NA	CASSVAEGLVGEQFF	TGTGCCAGCAGCGTTGCGGAGGGCCTAGTAGGTGAGCAGTTCTTC
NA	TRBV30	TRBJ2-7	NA	CAWSGGPAYEQYF	TGTGCCTGGAGTGGGGGCCCAGCCTACGAGCAGTACTTC
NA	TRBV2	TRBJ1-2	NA	CASSAGYGYTF	TGTGCCAGCAGTGCTGGGTATGGCTACACCTTC
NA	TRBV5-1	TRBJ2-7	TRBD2	CASSGGTSYEQYF	TGCGCCAGCAGCGGCGGGACTAGCTACGAGCAGTACTTC
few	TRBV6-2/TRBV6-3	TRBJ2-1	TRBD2	CASSYKREGNEQFF	TGTGCCAGCAGTTATAAGCGGGAGGGTAATGAGCAGTTCTTC
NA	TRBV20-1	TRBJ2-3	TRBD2	CSATPASGRDTQYF	TGCAGTGCTACGCCGGCTAGCGGGAGAGATACGCAGTATTTT
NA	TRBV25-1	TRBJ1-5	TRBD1	CASIRVGTGDPSNQPQHF	TGTGCCAGCATTCGGGTCGGGACAGGGGACCCCAGCAATCAGCCCCAGCATTTT
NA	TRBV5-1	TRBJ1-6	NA	CASSLDGPHNSPLHF	TGCGCCAGCAGCTTGGACGGGCCCCATAATTCACCCCTCCACTTT
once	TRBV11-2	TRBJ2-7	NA	CASSLSGSYEQYF	TGTGCCAGCAGCTTATCAGGGTCCTACGAGCAGTACTTC
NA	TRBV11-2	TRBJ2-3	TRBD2	CASRQGWGGGGADTQYF	TGTGCCAGCCGTCAAGGATGGGGCGGGGGAGGGGCAGATACGCAGTATTTT
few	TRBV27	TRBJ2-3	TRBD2	CASSSRLAGGTDTQYF	TGTGCCAGCAGTTCCAGACTAGCGGGAGGTACAGATACGCAGTATTTT
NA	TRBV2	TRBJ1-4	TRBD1	CASSPNRGQTNEKLFF	TGTGCCAGCAGTCCTAATAGGGGACAGACTAATGAAAAACTGTTTTTT
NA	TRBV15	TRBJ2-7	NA	CATSRDPISSYEQYF	TGTGCCACCAGCAGAGATCCAATTTCCTCCTACGAGCAGTACTTC
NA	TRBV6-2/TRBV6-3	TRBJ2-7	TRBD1	CASSYGQEYEQYF	TGTGCCAGCAGCTACGGACAGGAATACGAGCAGTACTTC
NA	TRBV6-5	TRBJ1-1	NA	CASSYKGTVEAFF	TGTGCCAGCAGTTACAAAGGGACGGTTGAAGCTTTCTTT
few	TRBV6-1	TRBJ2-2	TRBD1	CASSSTGRNTGELFF	TGTGCCAGCAGTTCGACAGGGAGGAACACCGGGGAGCTGTTTTTT
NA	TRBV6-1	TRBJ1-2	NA	CASSSPGGNGYTF	TGTGCCAGCAGTTCACCGGGCGGGAATGGCTACACCTTC
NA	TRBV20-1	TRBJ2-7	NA	CSAETAAYEQYF	TGCAGTGCGGAGACGGCAGCCTACGAGCAGTACTTC
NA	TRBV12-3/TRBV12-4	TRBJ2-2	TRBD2	CASSLTGGRGPGELFF	TGTGCCAGCAGTTTAACCGGCGGGAGAGGTCCCGGGGAGCTGTTTTTT
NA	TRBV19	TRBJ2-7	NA	CASSSGYEQYF	TGTGCCAGTAGCTCAGGGTACGAGCAGTACTTC
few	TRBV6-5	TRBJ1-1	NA	CASSYDGGGLGTEAFF	TGTGCCAGCAGTTACGACGGGGGCGGGCTTGGCACTGAAGCTTTCTTT